Listed here are 12 T cell receptor beta chains from one sample, sequenced in a study of human T cells and chemical hapten exposure (dated by TCRdb to 2020 to 2023). Read against the paper, the sample's time point label means: patch test 3, about 24 weeks after DPC sensitization. This specimen's treatment or condition label, interpreted: therapeutic diphenylcyclopropenone sensitization with weekly scalp DPC. Receptor amplification or capture employed RACE. These reads were obtained on a NextSeq 500. TCRdb trimmed public reads at Q25 via fastp, called clones via MiXCR and kept in-frame beta chains. One record per CDR3 amino acid sequence lists the most common genes and DNA. The sample profile shows about 190,000 distinct CDR3 sequences; 24% of them were found once. About 2.3% of the sample goes to the ten largest clones. The source material was whole blood, sampled in connection with sensitization to the hapten diphenylcyclopropenone (DPC). These receptors originate from a woman aged 40 to 49 with alopecia areata. Some clones in this sample may be carry-over from other donors' samples.

The table lists this clonotype with a few counts. V gene TRBV28 combines with J gene TRBJ2-3; 8 bases map to TRBD2. Trimming took 6 bases from V and 2 from J; bases not matched to a gene: 7. Germline-derived CDR1 and CDR2 are MDHEN and SYDVKM. The CDR3 length is 15 residues. The CDR3: CASRFWRGDTDTQYF. In DNA form, the CDR3 reads TGTGCCAGCAGGTTTTGGCGGGGGGACACAGATACGCAGTATTTT. Full variable domain (outside the CDR3, taken from reference TRBV28 and TRBJ2-3): DVKVTQSSRYLVKRTGEKVFLECVQDMDHENMFWYRQDPGLGLRLIYFSYDVKMKEKGDIPEGYSVSREKKERFSLILESASTNQTSMYLCASRFWRGDTDTQYFGPGTRLTVL.

This chain joins TRBV20-1 and TRBJ2-5; 8 bases are shared with TRBD1. V gave up 1 base and J gave up 2 bases; unmatched junction bases: 9. Germline CDR1 reads DFQATT; CDR2 reads SNEGSKA (reference sequence). There are 16 residues in the CDR3. CDR3 sequence (DNA): TGCAGTGCTAGAGCCGCCGACAGGGGTAGACAAGAGACCCAGTACTTC. Translating gives CSARAADRGRQETQYF.

This clonotype was detected a few times. The chain couples TRBV6-2 or TRBV6-3 to TRBJ2-5; D might be TRBD1 (5 bases). The CDR3 has 12 residues. The germline gives CDR1 MNHEY, CDR2 SVGEGT. V lost 0 bases and J 8 bases, leaving 7 bases between the germline ends. As DNA, the CDR3 is TGTGCCAGCAGTTACTCGACAGTAACCCAGTACTTC. Its translation is CASSYSTVTQYF.

This clonotype was counted only a few times. V gene TRBV29-1 combines with J gene TRBJ1-2, with a tentative D call TRBD1 (6 bases). CDR3 size: 15 residues. Germline lookup yields CDR1 SQVTM and CDR2 ANQGSEA. Trimming removed 6 bases at V and 0 bases at J, with 17 bases between. CDR3 region: CSVRRWDTPNYGYTF. The CDR3 region has the DNA TGCAGCGTCCGGCGTTGGGACACCCCTAACTATGGCTACACCTTC.

The chain employs TRBV4-1 and TRBJ2-5; unclear D gene. Trimming took off 2 bases at V and 7 bases at J, with 29 bases between the two ends. This CDR3 region has 19 residues. Germline-derived CDR1 and CDR2 are MGHRA and YSYEKL. CDR3 region: CASSQRSGRDFDAYPTQYF. The CDR3 nucleotides are TGCGCCAGCAGCCAACGCTCCGGTAGGGATTTTGATGCATATCCGACCCAGTACTTC.

The genes are TRBV19 and TRBJ1-5; 9 bases map to TRBD1. This CDR3 region has 15 residues. V trimming: 5 bases; J trimming: 4 bases; junction bases outside the gene matches: 6. Germline V gives CDR1 LNHDA, CDR2 SQIVND (reference sequence). The CDR3 DNA sequence: TGTGCCAGTAGTCGACAGGGGGTCGGGAATCAGCCCCAGCATTTT. It yields the protein CASSRQGVGNQPQHF.

This clonotype was counted only a few times. The chain uses TRBV4-3 and TRBJ1-4; TRBD1 is a possible D gene (6 bases). The CDR3 runs 19 residues. In germline, CDR1 is LGHNA, CDR2 YSLEER. Trimming cost V 0 bases and J 4 bases, with 21 bases left between them. The CDR3 DNA sequence: TGCGCCAGCAGCCAAGAAGGTACGGGTCCGGGACACGATAATGAAAAACTGTTTTTT. Translating gives CASSQEGTGPGHDNEKLFF.

Only a few counts were recorded for this clonotype. CDR3 DNA: TGTGCCACCAGCAGAGATAGACGCTTGGGGAGGGCGTCAGATACGCAGTATTTT. This codes for CATSRDRRLGRASDTQYF. The chain carries TRBV15 and TRBJ2-3; TRBD2 matches 7 bases. The trim removed 0 bases at V and 4 bases at J, leaving 13 bases unmatched. Germline V CDR1 and CDR2: LNHNV, YYDKDF (reference sequence). The CDR3 runs to 18 residues.

This clonotype occurred a few times. CDR3 sequence (DNA): TGCAGTGCTAGATGGGACAGGGGATCCTACGAGCAGTACTTC. Its protein product is CSARWDRGSYEQYF. This chain connects TRBV20-1 to TRBJ2-7; 10 positions agree with TRBD1. V lost 2 bases, J lost 1 base, and 2 bases stayed unmatched. CDR3 length equals 14 residues. Germline CDR1 reads DFQATT; CDR2 reads SNEGSKA (reference sequence).

This clonotype was seen a handful of times. The chain combines TRBV12-3 or TRBV12-4 with TRBJ2-1; D assignment may be TRBD1 or TRBD2 (6 bases each). V lost 1 base, J lost 5 bases, and 9 bases lay in between. The CDR3 consists of 14 residues. As DNA, the CDR3 is TGTGCCAGCAGTTTAGATCGGGGGCACAATGAGCAGTTCTTC. Encoded protein: CASSLDRGHNEQFF.

This clonotype turned up a few times. This sequence joins TRBV5-1 and TRBJ2-1; perhaps TRBD1 as D (5 bases). This CDR3 spans 15 amino acids. Germline V gene lookup returns CDR1 SGHRS and CDR2 YFSETQ. V was shortened by 2 bases and J by 0 bases, with 9 bases between the two germline ends. The CDR3 nucleotides read TGCGCCAGCAGCTTTGACAGCTACTCCTACAATGAGCAGTTCTTC. Residues: CASSFDSYSYNEQFF.

This clonotype was found many times. The chain uses TRBV7-2 and TRBJ2-1; D not resolved. V was cut by 0 bases and J by 10 bases, with 7 bases left in between. CDR3 length: 12 amino acids. The germline V gene encodes CDR1 SGHTA and CDR2 FQGNSA. Here the CDR3 DNA reads TGTGCCAGCAGCTTAGCGGGAAAGGAGCAGTTCTTC. Its protein product is CASSLAGKEQFF. Full variable domain (missing parts from reference TRBV7-2 and TRBJ2-1): GAGVSQSPSNKVTEKGKDVELRCDPISGHTALYWYRQSLGQGLEFLIYFQGNSAPDKSGLPSDRFSAERTGGSVSTLTIQRTQQEDSAVYLCASSLAGKEQFFGPGTRLTVL.